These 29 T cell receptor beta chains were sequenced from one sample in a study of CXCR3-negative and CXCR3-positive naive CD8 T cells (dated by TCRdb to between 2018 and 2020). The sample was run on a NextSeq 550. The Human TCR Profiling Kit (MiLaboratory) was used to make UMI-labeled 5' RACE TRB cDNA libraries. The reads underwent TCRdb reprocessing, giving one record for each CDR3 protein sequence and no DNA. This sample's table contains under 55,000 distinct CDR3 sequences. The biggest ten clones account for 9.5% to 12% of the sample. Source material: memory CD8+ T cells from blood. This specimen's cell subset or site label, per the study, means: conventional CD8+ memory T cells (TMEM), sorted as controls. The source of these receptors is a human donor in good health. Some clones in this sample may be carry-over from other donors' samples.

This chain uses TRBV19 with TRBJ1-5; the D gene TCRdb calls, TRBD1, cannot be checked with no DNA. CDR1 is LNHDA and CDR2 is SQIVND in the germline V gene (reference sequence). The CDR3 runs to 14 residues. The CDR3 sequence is CASGRTGGNQPQHF.

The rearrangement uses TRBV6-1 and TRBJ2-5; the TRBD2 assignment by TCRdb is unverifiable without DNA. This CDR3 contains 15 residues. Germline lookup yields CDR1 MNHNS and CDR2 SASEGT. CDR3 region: CASSPLAGDQETQYF.

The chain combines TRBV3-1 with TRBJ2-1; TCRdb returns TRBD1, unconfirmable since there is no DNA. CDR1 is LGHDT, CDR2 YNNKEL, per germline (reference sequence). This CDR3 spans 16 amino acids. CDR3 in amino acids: CASSQDRDRGYNEQFF.

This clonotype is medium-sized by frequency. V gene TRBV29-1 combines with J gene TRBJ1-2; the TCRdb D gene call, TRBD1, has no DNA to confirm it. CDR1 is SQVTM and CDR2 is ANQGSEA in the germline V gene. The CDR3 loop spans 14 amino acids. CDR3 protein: CSVEETTGFYGYTF.

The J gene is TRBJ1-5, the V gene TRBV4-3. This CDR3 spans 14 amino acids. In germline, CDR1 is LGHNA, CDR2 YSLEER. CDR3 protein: CASSQDLGNQPQHF.

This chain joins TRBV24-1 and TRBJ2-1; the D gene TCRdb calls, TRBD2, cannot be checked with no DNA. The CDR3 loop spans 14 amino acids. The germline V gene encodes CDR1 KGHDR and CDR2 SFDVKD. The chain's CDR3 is CATSDDLGPNEQFF.

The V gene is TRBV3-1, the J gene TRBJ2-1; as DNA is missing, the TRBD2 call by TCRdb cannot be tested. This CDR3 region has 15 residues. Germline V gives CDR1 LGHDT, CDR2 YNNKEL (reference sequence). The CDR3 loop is CASSLPSGAYNEQLF.

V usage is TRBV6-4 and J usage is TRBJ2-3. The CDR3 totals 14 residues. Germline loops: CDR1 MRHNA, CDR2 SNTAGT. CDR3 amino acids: CASSDGLGTDTQYF.

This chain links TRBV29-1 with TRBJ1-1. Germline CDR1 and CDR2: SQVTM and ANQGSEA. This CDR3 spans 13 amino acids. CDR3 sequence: CSALTLRRTEAFF.

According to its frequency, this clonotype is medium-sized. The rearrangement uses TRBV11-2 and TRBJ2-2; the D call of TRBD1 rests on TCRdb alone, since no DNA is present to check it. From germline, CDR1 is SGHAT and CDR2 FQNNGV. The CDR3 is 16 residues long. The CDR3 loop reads CASSGRDLQGAYGLFF.

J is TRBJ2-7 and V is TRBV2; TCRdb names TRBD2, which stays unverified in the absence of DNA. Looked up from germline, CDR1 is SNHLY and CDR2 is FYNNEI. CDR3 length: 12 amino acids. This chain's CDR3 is CASSGLGPEQYF.

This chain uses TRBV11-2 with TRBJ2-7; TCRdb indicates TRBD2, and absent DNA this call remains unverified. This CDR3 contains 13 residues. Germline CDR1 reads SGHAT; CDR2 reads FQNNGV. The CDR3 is CASWNSPDYEQYF.

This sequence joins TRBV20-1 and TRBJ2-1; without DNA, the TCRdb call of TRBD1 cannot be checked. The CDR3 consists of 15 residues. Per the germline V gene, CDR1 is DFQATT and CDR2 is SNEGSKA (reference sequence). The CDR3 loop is CSARSPEGDYNEQFF.

CDR3: CSVEDQPSSGANVLTF. V usage is TRBV29-1 and J usage is TRBJ2-6. CDR1 is SQVTM and CDR2 is ANQGSEA in the germline V gene. The CDR3 length is 16 residues.

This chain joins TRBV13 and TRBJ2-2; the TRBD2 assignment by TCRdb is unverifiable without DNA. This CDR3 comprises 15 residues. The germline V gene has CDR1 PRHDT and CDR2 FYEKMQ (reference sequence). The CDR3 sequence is CASQNRDWNTGELFF.

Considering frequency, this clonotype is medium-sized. The CDR3 protein is CASSYDETQYF. V usage is TRBV6-2 or TRBV6-3 and J usage is TRBJ2-5. Per the germline V gene, CDR1 is MNHEY and CDR2 is SVGEGT. The CDR3 is made up of 11 amino acids.

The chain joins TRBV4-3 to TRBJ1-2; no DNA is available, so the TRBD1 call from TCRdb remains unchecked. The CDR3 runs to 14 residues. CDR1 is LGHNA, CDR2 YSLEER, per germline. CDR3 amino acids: CASSQVTGGGGYTF.

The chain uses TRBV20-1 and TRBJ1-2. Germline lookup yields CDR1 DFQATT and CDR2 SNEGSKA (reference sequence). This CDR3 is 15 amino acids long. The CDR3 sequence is CSARDLSVGSYGYTF.

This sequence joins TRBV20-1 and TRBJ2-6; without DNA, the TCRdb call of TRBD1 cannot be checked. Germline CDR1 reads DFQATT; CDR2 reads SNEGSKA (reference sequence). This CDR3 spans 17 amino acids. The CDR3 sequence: CSARIPGHSSGANVLTF.

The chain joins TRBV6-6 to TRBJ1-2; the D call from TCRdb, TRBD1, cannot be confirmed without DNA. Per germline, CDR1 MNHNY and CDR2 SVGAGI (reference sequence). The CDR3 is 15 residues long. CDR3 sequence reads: CASSPNPDRVYGYTF.

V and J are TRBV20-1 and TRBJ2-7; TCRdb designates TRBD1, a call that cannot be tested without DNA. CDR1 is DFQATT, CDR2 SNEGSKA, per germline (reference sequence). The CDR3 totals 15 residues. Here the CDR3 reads CSARDRAGGAYEQYF.

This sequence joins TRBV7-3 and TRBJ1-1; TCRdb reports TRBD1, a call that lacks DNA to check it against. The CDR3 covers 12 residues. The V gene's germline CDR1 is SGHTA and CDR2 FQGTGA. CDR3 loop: CASSLNDREAFF.

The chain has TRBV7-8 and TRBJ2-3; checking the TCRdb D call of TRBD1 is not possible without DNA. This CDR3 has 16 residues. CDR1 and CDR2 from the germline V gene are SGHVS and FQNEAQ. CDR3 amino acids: CASSLKWGGNTDTQYF.

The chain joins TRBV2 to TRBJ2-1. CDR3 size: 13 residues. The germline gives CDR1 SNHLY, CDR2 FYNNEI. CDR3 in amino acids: CASSDRSYNEQFF.

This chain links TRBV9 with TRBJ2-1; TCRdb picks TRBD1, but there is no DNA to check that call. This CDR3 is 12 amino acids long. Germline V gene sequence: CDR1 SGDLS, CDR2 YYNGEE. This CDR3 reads CASSWTGIEQFF.

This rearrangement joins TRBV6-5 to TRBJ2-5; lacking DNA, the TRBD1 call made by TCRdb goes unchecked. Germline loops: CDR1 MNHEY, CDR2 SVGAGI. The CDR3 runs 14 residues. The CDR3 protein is CASSSRQTGETQYF.

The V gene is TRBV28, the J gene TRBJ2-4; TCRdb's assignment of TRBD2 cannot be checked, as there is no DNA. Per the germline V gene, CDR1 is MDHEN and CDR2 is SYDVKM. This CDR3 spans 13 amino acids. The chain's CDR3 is CASNIQGGNIQYF. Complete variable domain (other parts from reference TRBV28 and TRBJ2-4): DVKVTQSSRYLVKRTGEKVFLECVQDMDHENMFWYRQDPGLGLRLIYFSYDVKMKEKGDIPEGYSVSREKKERFSLILESASTNQTSMYLCASNIQGGNIQYFGAGTRLSVL.

The chain's CDR3 is CASRHRPLGNEQFF. This chain uses TRBV28 with TRBJ2-1; TCRdb's D gene call, TRBD1, goes unchecked for lack of DNA. The length of the CDR3 is 14 residues. Germline CDR1 MDHEN, CDR2 SYDVKM.

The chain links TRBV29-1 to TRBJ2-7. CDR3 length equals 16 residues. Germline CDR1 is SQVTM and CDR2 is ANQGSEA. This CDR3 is CSVFARKSDYSYEQYF.